Listed below are T cell receptor beta chains from one sample, sequenced in a study of OX40 agonist ivuxolimab in advanced cancers. Some clones are missing from TCRdb's copy, which holds only in-frame ones; the method was immunoSEQ multiplex PCR. The sample includes some 78,000 clones, 86% of them seen just once. This material consisted of CD4+ or CD8+ T cells sorted from blood, taken in a trial of the OX40 agonist ivuxolimab. The receptor source for this set is an adult with an advanced solid tumor such as melanoma, head and neck, liver or kidney cancer. The CDR3 runs from the conserved cysteine through the conserved F or W. The D gene is left open where the match is weak. Where a row states a size, it is once, few, many or the class of an expanded clone; other rows omit it.

j_call: TRBJ1-1; clone_size: -; v_call: TRBV10-2; d_call: -; cdr3_aa: CASSEGDTEAFF; cdr3_nt: TGCGCCAGCAGTGAGGGGGATACTGAAGCTTTCTTT
j_call: TRBJ2-7; clone_size: few; v_call: TRBV11-3; d_call: TRBD2; cdr3_aa: CASSPRTSIYEQYF; cdr3_nt: TGTGCCAGCAGCCCGCGGACTAGCATCTACGAGCAGTACTTC
j_call: TRBJ2-3; clone_size: -; v_call: TRBV4-1; d_call: -; cdr3_aa: CASSPRGLAGLTDTQYF; cdr3_nt: TGCGCCAGCAGCCCCAGAGGGCTAGCTGGGCTCACAGATACGCAGTATTTT
j_call: TRBJ2-2; clone_size: -; v_call: TRBV7-2; d_call: TRBD2; cdr3_aa: CASSSGLAGGPSTGELFF; cdr3_nt: TGTGCCAGCAGCTCGGGACTAGCGGGAGGGCCTAGCACCGGGGAGCTGTTTTTT
j_call: TRBJ2-1; clone_size: -; v_call: TRBV7-2; d_call: TRBD2; cdr3_aa: CASSSLAGGTYNEQFF; cdr3_nt: TGTGCCAGCAGCTCCCTAGCGGGAGGGACCTACAATGAGCAGTTCTTC
j_call: TRBJ2-4; clone_size: -; v_call: TRBV10-1; d_call: -; cdr3_aa: CASSNRAAENIQYF; cdr3_nt: TGCGCCAGCAGCAACAGGGCCGCGGAGAACATTCAGTACTTC
j_call: TRBJ1-1; clone_size: -; v_call: TRBV10-3; d_call: -; cdr3_aa: CAISESGPSAGVNTEAFF; cdr3_nt: TGTGCCATCAGTGAGTCTGGCCCCTCCGCTGGCGTGAACACTGAAGCTTTCTTT
j_call: TRBJ1-1; clone_size: -; v_call: TRBV19; d_call: TRBD1; cdr3_aa: CASSNPYRGRTEAFF; cdr3_nt: TGTGCCAGTAGTAACCCCTACAGGGGACGGACTGAAGCTTTCTTT
j_call: TRBJ2-1; clone_size: -; v_call: TRBV18; d_call: TRBD1; cdr3_aa: CASSSDRRILDEQFF; cdr3_nt: TGTGCCAGCTCATCGGACAGGAGGATTCTCGATGAGCAGTTCTTC
j_call: TRBJ2-7; clone_size: -; v_call: TRBV5-1; d_call: TRBD2; cdr3_aa: CASRLSAGGPSYEQYF; cdr3_nt: TGCGCCAGCAGATTATCAGCGGGGGGGCCGTCCTACGAGCAGTACTTC
j_call: TRBJ2-7; clone_size: -; v_call: TRBV4-1; d_call: TRBD2; cdr3_aa: CASSQEREAVAGVEQYF; cdr3_nt: TGCGCCAGCAGCCAAGAACGGGAGGCGGTAGCGGGAGTTGAGCAGTACTTC
j_call: TRBJ2-1; clone_size: -; v_call: TRBV5-4; d_call: TRBD1; cdr3_aa: CASSRTGIGNEQFF; cdr3_nt: TGTGCCAGCAGCAGGACAGGGATAGGCAATGAGCAGTTCTTC
j_call: TRBJ1-6; clone_size: -; v_call: TRBV5-1; d_call: -; cdr3_aa: CASTLDFTGLNSPLHF; cdr3_nt: TGCGCCAGCACCCTCGACTTTACCGGCTTGAACTCACCCCTCCACTTT
j_call: TRBJ1-5; clone_size: -; v_call: TRBV6-5; d_call: -; cdr3_aa: CASSSLGRGEGQPQHF; cdr3_nt: TGTGCCAGCAGTTCTCTAGGACGCGGTGAGGGTCAGCCCCAGCATTTT
j_call: TRBJ1-3; clone_size: -; v_call: TRBV11-2; d_call: -; cdr3_aa: CASSLDWLSRNTIYF; cdr3_nt: TGTGCCAGCAGCTTAGATTGGCTGAGTAGAAACACCATATATTTT
j_call: TRBJ2-5; clone_size: -; v_call: TRBV11-3; d_call: -; cdr3_aa: CASSLGGAVQETQYF; cdr3_nt: TGTGCCAGCAGCTTAGGCGGGGCCGTCCAAGAGACCCAGTACTTC
j_call: TRBJ1-2; clone_size: -; v_call: TRBV7-3; d_call: -; cdr3_aa: CASSRTAGYGYTF; cdr3_nt: TGTGCCAGCAGCCGGACGGCCGGATATGGCTACACCTTC
j_call: TRBJ1-5; clone_size: -; v_call: TRBV11-2; d_call: -; cdr3_aa: CASRPDRGGNQPQHF; cdr3_nt: TGTGCCAGCAGACCAGATAGGGGGGGCAATCAGCCCCAGCATTTT
j_call: TRBJ2-7; clone_size: medium-sized; v_call: TRBV4-1; d_call: -; cdr3_aa: CASGYEQYF; cdr3_nt: TGCGCCAGCGGCTACGAGCAGTACTTC
j_call: TRBJ2-5; clone_size: -; v_call: TRBV18; d_call: TRBD1; cdr3_aa: CASSGTGGWETQYF; cdr3_nt: TGTGCCAGCTCCGGAACAGGGGGCTGGGAGACCCAGTACTTC
j_call: TRBJ1-1; clone_size: -; v_call: TRBV18; d_call: -; cdr3_aa: CASSPNEMQGSTEAFF; cdr3_nt: TGTGCCAGCTCACCAAATGAAATGCAGGGGAGCACTGAAGCTTTCTTT
j_call: TRBJ2-4; clone_size: -; v_call: TRBV5-4; d_call: -; cdr3_aa: CASSHLADKNIQYF; cdr3_nt: TGTGCCAGCAGCCACTTAGCGGATAAAAACATTCAGTACTTC